The present T cell receptor (beta chain) was sequenced within a study of blood T cell repertoires in COVID-19. Study in general: Acute and convalescent COVID-19 specimens originated in the United States, Italy and Spain.

Germline CDR1 reads LGHDT; CDR2 reads YNNKEL (reference sequence). CDR3 length: 15 residues. V was clipped by 4 bases and J by 1 base, with 14 bases between them. Original analysis: The assay estimated nucleated cells by amplifying reference gene primers. The repertoire was sequenced with immunoSEQ multiplex PCR; TCRdb's copy has only in-frame clones and lacks some. That table furnishes V, J and clone size, whereas the DNA furnished D and trimming. The sample contains about 140,000 clones, roughly nine tenths of which appear only once. The receptor was isolated from a woman aged 60-75 years with active COVID-19. The gene calls are TRBV3-1 (or the pseudogene TRBV3-2) and TRBJ2-7; no reliable D call. Sequenced sample: peripheral blood. CDR3 in amino acids: CASSLGWSASYEQYF. The CDR3 DNA follows: TGTGCCAGCAGCCTTGGGTGGAGTGCTTCCTACGAGCAGTACTTC.